This entry describes one T cell receptor beta chain. This clonotype was counted only a few times. Its binding antigen is unknown. Per-base quality was not reported, and no clone a single base away is much larger than it. Sequencing relied on an Illumina HiSeq 2500. Quantitative 5'-RACE with molecular barcodes was the method used to prepare the TCR beta libraries. The source study handled its data this way. A new computational method, built on a probabilistic model of VDJ rearrangement, was used to identify disease-linked TCR variants. The public reads were reanalyzed by TCRdb: fastp trimming at Q25, MiXCR alignment, in-frame beta chains only. All rows with the same CDR3 protein become a single entry with the most common DNA and genes. Clone size and V and J calls follow TCRdb, not the original study. The sample table shows a few hundred thousand distinct CDR3 sequences, and under 25% are seen once. Of the sample, around 17% is held by the ten largest clones.

V lost 0 bases and J lost 1 base; the stretch between them is 9 bases long. CDR1 and CDR2 (SGHVS, FQNEAQ) derive from the germline V gene. The CDR3 contains 15 residues, cysteine and phenylalanine counted. Just CDR3 DNA is preserved here, 45 bases in frame from base 1. This specimen comes from a study of CD8 T cells in ankylosing spondylitis (dated by TCRdb to the late 2010s). With regard to the full study: T cell receptor beta repertoires were profiled in healthy donors and ankylosing spondylitis patients so that disease-linked TCR variants could be found. The full study cohort was made up of about 25 ankylosing spondylitis patients and about a hundred healthy donors. Peripheral blood was sampled, and synovial fluid was also collected from ankylosing spondylitis patients. The full study reports these points: Blood from ankylosing spondylitis patients appeared to be characterized by a TCR beta motif composed of roughly eight highly homologous amino acid variants. Some of the motif variants had been reported before in the synovial fluid and blood of reactive arthritis patients, a finding that suggests common disease-initiation mechanisms. In peripheral blood, the disease-linked clones were found at relatively low frequencies and had a CD8+ phenotype. According to the report, matched synovial fluid samples from ankylosing spondylitis patients were significantly enriched for the disease-linked clones.

The V and J segments used are TRBV7-8 and TRBJ1-1; no D segment can be confidently identified. Sample: blood, either unsorted or a sorted T cell fraction (not recorded which). The source is a male donor with ankylosing spondylitis. The nucleotide sequence is given as TGTGCCAGCAGCTTAGCCCGACACTCGAACACTGAAGCTTTCTTT. It specifies CASSLARHSNTEAFF.